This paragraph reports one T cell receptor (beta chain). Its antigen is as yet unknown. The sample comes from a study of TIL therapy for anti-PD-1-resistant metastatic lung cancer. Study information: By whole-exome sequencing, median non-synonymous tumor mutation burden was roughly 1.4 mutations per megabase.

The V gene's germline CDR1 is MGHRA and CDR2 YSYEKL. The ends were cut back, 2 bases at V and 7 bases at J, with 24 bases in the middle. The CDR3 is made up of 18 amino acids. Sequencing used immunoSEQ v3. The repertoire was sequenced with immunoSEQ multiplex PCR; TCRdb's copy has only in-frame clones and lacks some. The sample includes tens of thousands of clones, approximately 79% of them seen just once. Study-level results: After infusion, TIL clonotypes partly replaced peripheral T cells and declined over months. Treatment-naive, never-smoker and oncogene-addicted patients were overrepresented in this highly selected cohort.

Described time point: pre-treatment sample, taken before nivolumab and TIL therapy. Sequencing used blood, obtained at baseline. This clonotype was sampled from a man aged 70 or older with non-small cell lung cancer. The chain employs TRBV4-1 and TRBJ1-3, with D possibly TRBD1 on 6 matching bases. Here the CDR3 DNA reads TGCGCCAGCAGCCAAATTCCAATCCAGGGGTTTAAATTGAACACCATATATTTT. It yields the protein CASSQIPIQGFKLNTIYF.